A selection of T cell receptor beta chains follows, all from one sample in a study of T cells after yellow fever vaccination. TCRdb reprocessed the 5' RACE reads via MiXCR and lists one record per CDR3 protein. Among roughly 330,000 distinct CDR3 sequences listed, about 6.9% were seen once. The source material was PBMCs, sampled about 41 days after the first yellow fever vaccination. Source of these receptors: a man aged 18 to 29 who received the YFV17D yellow fever vaccine. The CDR3 runs from the conserved cysteine through the conserved F or W. The order of the fields is V gene, clone size, J gene, D gene, CDR3 protein, CDR3 DNA. D genes are given only for firm matches. Clone size is given for some rows only: seen once, a few or many times, or a class if the clone is expanded.

V gene: TRBV7-3; clone size: NA; J gene: TRBJ1-1; D gene: NA; CDR3 protein: CASSSGGLTEAFF; CDR3 DNA: TGTGCCAGCAGTTCCGGTGGGTTGACTGAAGCTTTCTTT
V gene: TRBV25-1; clone size: few; J gene: TRBJ1-1; D gene: TRBD1; CDR3 protein: CASSIQGGNTEAFF; CDR3 DNA: TGTGCCAGCAGTATACAGGGGGGAAACACTGAAGCTTTCTTT
V gene: TRBV7-7; clone size: NA; J gene: TRBJ2-5; D gene: NA; CDR3 protein: CASSPNGAETQYF; CDR3 DNA: TGTGCTAGCAGCCCGAACGGGGCAGAGACCCAGTACTTC
V gene: TRBV5-5; clone size: many; J gene: TRBJ2-3; D gene: NA; CDR3 protein: CASSLVGRSLIADTQYF; CDR3 DNA: TGTGCCAGCAGCTTGGTCGGCAGGAGCCTGATCGCAGATACGCAGTATTTT
V gene: TRBV12-3/TRBV12-4; clone size: NA; J gene: TRBJ1-2; D gene: NA; CDR3 protein: CASSLGGRNYGYTF; CDR3 DNA: TGTGCCAGCAGTTTGGGGGGGAGGAACTATGGCTACACCTTC
V gene: TRBV30; clone size: NA; J gene: TRBJ2-7; D gene: NA; CDR3 protein: CAWSVRPGEGSYEQYF; CDR3 DNA: TGTGCCTGGAGTGTACGCCCAGGGGAAGGCTCCTACGAGCAGTACTTC
V gene: TRBV29-1; clone size: few; J gene: TRBJ2-2; D gene: NA; CDR3 protein: CSDPPDSYRNTGELFF; CDR3 DNA: TGCAGCGACCCCCCAGACTCTTACCGGAACACCGGGGAGCTGTTTTTT
V gene: TRBV30; clone size: NA; J gene: TRBJ1-1; D gene: NA; CDR3 protein: CAWSPGVMNTEAFF; CDR3 DNA: TGTGCCTGGAGCCCGGGGGTTATGAACACTGAAGCTTTCTTT
V gene: TRBV4-1; clone size: few; J gene: TRBJ1-2; D gene: NA; CDR3 protein: CASSQDRYGGPRYGYTF; CDR3 DNA: TGCGCCAGCAGCCAAGATCGATATGGGGGGCCGCGCTATGGCTACACCTTC
V gene: TRBV12-3/TRBV12-4; clone size: few; J gene: TRBJ1-1; D gene: TRBD1; CDR3 protein: CASGDSLATEAFF; CDR3 DNA: TGTGCCAGCGGGGACAGCTTAGCGACTGAAGCTTTCTTT
V gene: TRBV4-3; clone size: few; J gene: TRBJ2-5; D gene: NA; CDR3 protein: CASSRGAETQYF; CDR3 DNA: TGCGCCAGCAGCCGCGGGGCCGAGACCCAGTACTTC
V gene: TRBV20-1; clone size: few; J gene: TRBJ2-2; D gene: TRBD2; CDR3 protein: CSAPRSGANTGELFF; CDR3 DNA: TGCAGTGCCCCCCGTAGCGGGGCGAACACCGGGGAGCTGTTTTTT
V gene: TRBV4-2; clone size: NA; J gene: TRBJ2-3; D gene: NA; CDR3 protein: CASSQGEQGYTQYF; CDR3 DNA: TGTGCCAGCAGCCAAGGGGAACAGGGTTATACGCAGTATTTT
V gene: TRBV6-1; clone size: NA; J gene: TRBJ2-1; D gene: TRBD2; CDR3 protein: CASRAGLAGYNEQFF; CDR3 DNA: TGTGCCAGCAGGGCCGGACTAGCGGGCTACAATGAGCAGTTCTTC
V gene: TRBV5-1; clone size: few; J gene: TRBJ1-1; D gene: NA; CDR3 protein: CASSSPAAHTEAFF; CDR3 DNA: TGCGCCAGCAGCTCCCCGGCAGCCCACACTGAAGCTTTCTTT
V gene: TRBV19; clone size: few; J gene: TRBJ1-2; D gene: TRBD1; CDR3 protein: CASSTGGSADGYTF; CDR3 DNA: TGTGCCAGTAGTACAGGGGGCAGTGCGGATGGCTACACCTTC
V gene: TRBV4-2; clone size: few; J gene: TRBJ1-3; D gene: TRBD1; CDR3 protein: CASSQVTGPSGNTIYF; CDR3 DNA: TGTGCCAGCAGCCAAGTGACAGGGCCATCTGGAAACACCATATATTTT
V gene: TRBV19; clone size: NA; J gene: TRBJ2-6; D gene: NA; CDR3 protein: CASIGSSSGANVLTF; CDR3 DNA: TGTGCCAGTATAGGGAGTAGCTCTGGGGCCAACGTCCTGACTTTC
V gene: TRBV25-1; clone size: NA; J gene: TRBJ1-3; D gene: NA; CDR3 protein: CASSERSSSGNTIYF; CDR3 DNA: TGTGCCAGCAGTGAGCGGAGTTCCTCTGGAAACACCATATATTTT
V gene: TRBV5-1; clone size: few; J gene: TRBJ2-5; D gene: TRBD2; CDR3 protein: CASSRRLAGLHQETQYF; CDR3 DNA: TGCGCCAGCAGCCGACGACTAGCGGGGCTTCACCAAGAGACCCAGTACTTC
V gene: TRBV5-4; clone size: few; J gene: TRBJ2-1; D gene: TRBD2; CDR3 protein: CASSPPVGGLVSGEQFF; CDR3 DNA: TGTGCCAGCAGCCCCCCGGTCGGGGGACTAGTTTCCGGTGAGCAGTTCTTC
V gene: TRBV11-2; clone size: NA; J gene: TRBJ2-7; D gene: NA; CDR3 protein: CASTRNGERPYEQYF; CDR3 DNA: TGTGCCAGCACACGGAACGGGGAACGGCCCTACGAGCAGTACTTC
V gene: TRBV5-1; clone size: few; J gene: TRBJ1-4; D gene: NA; CDR3 protein: CASSLRVNEKLFF; CDR3 DNA: TGCGCCAGCAGCTTGCGAGTCAATGAAAAACTGTTTTTT
V gene: TRBV7-9; clone size: NA; J gene: TRBJ2-5; D gene: TRBD1; CDR3 protein: CASSLRDRGLEETQYF; CDR3 DNA: TGTGCCAGCAGCTTAAGGGACAGGGGGTTGGAAGAGACCCAGTACTTC
V gene: TRBV27; clone size: few; J gene: TRBJ1-6; D gene: NA; CDR3 protein: CASSSTDFTNNSPLHF; CDR3 DNA: TGTGCCAGCAGTTCGACGGACTTTACTAATAATTCACCCCTCCACTTT
V gene: TRBV4-2; clone size: NA; J gene: TRBJ2-3; D gene: NA; CDR3 protein: CASSQDWGQVSTDTQYF; CDR3 DNA: TGTGCCAGCAGCCAAGATTGGGGGCAGGTGAGCACAGATACGCAGTATTTT
V gene: TRBV27; clone size: many; J gene: TRBJ1-1; D gene: NA; CDR3 protein: CASSPTLGGGAFF; CDR3 DNA: TGTGCCAGCAGTCCGACCTTGGGGGGGGGAGCTTTCTTT
V gene: TRBV4-3; clone size: few; J gene: TRBJ1-1; D gene: NA; CDR3 protein: CASSQRTTGSEAFF; CDR3 DNA: TGCGCCAGCAGTCAAAGAACGACAGGCTCTGAAGCTTTCTTT
V gene: TRBV7-3; clone size: many; J gene: TRBJ2-6; D gene: NA; CDR3 protein: CASSSVGGGGEKGANVLTF; CDR3 DNA: TGTGCCAGCAGCTCCGTCGGAGGCGGGGGCGAAAAAGGGGCCAACGTCCTGACTTTC